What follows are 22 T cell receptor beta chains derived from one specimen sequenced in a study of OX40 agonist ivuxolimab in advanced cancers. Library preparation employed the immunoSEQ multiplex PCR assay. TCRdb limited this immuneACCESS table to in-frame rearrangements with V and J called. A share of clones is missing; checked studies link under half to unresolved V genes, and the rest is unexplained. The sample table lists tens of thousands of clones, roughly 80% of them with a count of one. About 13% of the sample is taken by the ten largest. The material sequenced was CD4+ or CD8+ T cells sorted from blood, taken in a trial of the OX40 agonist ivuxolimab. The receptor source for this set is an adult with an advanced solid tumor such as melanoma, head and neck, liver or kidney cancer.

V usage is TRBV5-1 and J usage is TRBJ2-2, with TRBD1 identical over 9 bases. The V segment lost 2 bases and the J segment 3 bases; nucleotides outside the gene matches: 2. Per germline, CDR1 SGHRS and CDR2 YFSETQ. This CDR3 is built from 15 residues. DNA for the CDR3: TGCGCCAGCAGCTTAAGACAGGGGGACACCGGGGAGCTGTTTTTT. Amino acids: CASSLRQGDTGELFF. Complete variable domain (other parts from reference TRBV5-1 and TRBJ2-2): KAGVTQTPRYLIKTRGQQVTLSCSPISGHRSVSWYQQTPGQGLQFLFEYFSETQRNKGNFPGRFSGRQFSNSRSEMNVSTLELGDSALYLCASSLRQGDTGELFFGEGSRLTVL.

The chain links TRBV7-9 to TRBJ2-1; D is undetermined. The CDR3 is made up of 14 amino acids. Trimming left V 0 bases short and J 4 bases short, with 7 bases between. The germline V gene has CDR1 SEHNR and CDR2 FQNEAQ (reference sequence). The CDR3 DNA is TGTGCCAGCAGCTTAGCGGGCCCTTACAATGAGCAGTTCTTC. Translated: CASSLAGPYNEQFF.

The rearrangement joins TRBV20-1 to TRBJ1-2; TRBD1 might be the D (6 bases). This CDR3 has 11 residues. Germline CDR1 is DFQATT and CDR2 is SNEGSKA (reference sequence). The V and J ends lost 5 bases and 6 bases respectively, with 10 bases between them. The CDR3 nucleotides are TGCAGTGCTGAACAGGGAAATGGCTACACCTTC. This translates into CSAEQGNGYTF.

The CDR3 nucleotides are TGTGCCAGCAGCCAAGTGAGAGGGGGCCGAAGGGTCACCGGGGAGCTGTTTTTT. It translates to CASSQVRGGRRVTGELFF. The chain recombines TRBV14 with TRBJ2-2; the match to TRBD1 covers 7 bases. The CDR3 contains 18 residues. Trimming at V came to 1 base and at J to 4 bases, leaving 12 bases not matched to a gene. From germline, CDR1 is SGHDN and CDR2 FVKESK.

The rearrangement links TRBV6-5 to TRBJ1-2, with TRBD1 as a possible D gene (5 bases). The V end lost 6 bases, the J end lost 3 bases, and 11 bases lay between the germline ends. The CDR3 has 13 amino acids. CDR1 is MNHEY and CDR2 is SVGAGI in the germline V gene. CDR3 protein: CASRIRDHYGYTF. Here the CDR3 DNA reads TGTGCCAGCAGAATCCGGGACCACTATGGCTACACCTTC.

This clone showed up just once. CDR3 residues: CASRLSGSTHEQYF. In nucleotides, the CDR3 is TGTGCCAGCAGGCTTAGCGGGAGTACCCACGAGCAGTACTTC. V and J are TRBV19 and TRBJ2-7; 9 nucleotides match TRBD2. The V and J ends lost 9 bases and 5 bases, in that order; junction bases with no gene match: 11. Germline CDR1 LNHDA, CDR2 SQIVND (reference sequence). CDR3 length: 14 residues.

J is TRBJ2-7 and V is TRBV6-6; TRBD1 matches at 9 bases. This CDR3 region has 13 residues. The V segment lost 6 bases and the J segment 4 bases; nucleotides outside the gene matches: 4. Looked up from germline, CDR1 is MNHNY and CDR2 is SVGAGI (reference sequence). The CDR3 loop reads CASSRDRVYEQYF. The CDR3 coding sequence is TGTGCCAGCAGCCGGGACAGGGTTTACGAGCAGTACTTC.

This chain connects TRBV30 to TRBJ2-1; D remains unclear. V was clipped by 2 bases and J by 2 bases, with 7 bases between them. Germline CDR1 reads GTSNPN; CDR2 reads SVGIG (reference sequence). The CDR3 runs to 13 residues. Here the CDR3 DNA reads TGTGCCTGGAGTTTAGCACCCTACAATGAGCAGTTCTTC. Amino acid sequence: CAWSLAPYNEQFF.

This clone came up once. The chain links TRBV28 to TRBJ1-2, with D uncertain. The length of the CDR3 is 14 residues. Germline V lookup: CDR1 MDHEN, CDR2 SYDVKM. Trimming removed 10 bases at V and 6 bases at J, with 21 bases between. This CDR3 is CAIGRAATTNGYTF. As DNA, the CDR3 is TGTGCCATCGGGAGGGCTGCAACTACTAATGGCTACACCTTC.

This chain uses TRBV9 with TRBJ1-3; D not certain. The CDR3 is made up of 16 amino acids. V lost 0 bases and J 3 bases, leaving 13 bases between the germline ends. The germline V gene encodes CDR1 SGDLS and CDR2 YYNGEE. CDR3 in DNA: TGTGCCAGCAGCGTAGCTCCTAGGGCGAGTGGAAACACCATATATTTT. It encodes CASSVAPRASGNTIYF.

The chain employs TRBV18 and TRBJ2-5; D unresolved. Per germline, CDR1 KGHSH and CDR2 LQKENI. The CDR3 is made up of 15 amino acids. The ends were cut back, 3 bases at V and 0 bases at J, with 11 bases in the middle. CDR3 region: CASSPTAGYQETQYF. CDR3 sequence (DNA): TGTGCCAGCTCACCTACCGCCGGGTACCAAGAGACCCAGTACTTC.

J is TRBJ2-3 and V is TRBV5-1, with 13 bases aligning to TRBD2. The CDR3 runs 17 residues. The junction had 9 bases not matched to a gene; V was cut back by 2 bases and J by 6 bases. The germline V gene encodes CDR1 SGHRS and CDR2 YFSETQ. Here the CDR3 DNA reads TGCGCCAGCAGCTTCTGGACTAGCGGGAGTTTTAGGGATACGCAGTATTTT. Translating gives CASSFWTSGSFRDTQYF. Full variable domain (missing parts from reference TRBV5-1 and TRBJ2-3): KAGVTQTPRYLIKTRGQQVTLSCSPISGHRSVSWYQQTPGQGLQFLFEYFSETQRNKGNFPGRFSGRQFSNSRSEMNVSTLELGDSALYLCASSFWTSGSFRDTQYFGPGTRLTVL.

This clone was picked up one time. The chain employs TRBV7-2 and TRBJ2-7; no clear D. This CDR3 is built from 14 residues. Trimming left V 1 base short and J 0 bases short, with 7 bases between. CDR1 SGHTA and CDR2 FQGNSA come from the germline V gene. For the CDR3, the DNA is TGTGCCAGCAGCTTAGTTGCCGGCTCCTACGAGCAGTACTTC. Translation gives CASSLVAGSYEQYF.

In nucleotides, the CDR3 is TGTGCCAGCAGTTTATCGTACAGGATGAACACTGAAGCTTTCTTT. It codes for CASSLSYRMNTEAFF. The V gene is TRBV28, the J gene TRBJ1-1, with D maybe TRBD1 (5 bases). This CDR3 is built from 15 residues. Germline CDR1 reads MDHEN; CDR2 reads SYDVKM. The V end lost 1 base, the J end lost 0 bases, and 9 bases lay between the germline ends.

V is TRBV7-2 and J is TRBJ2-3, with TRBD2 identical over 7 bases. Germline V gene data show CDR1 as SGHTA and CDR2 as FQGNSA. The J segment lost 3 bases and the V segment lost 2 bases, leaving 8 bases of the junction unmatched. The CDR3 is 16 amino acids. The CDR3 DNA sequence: TGTGCCAGCAGCTTACGACTAGCACTGTGGACAGATACGCAGTATTTT. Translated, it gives CASSLRLALWTDTQYF.

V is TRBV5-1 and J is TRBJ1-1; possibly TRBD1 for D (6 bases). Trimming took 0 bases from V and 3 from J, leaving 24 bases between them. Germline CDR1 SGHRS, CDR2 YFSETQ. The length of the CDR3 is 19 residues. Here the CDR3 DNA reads TGCGCCAGCAGCTTGGAAGGAGGACTCAGGGGTGCGGGCTACACTGAAGCTTTCTTT. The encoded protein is CASSLEGGLRGAGYTEAFF. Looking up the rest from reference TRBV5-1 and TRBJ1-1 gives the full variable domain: KAGVTQTPRYLIKTRGQQVTLSCSPISGHRSVSWYQQTPGQGLQFLFEYFSETQRNKGNFPGRFSGRQFSNSRSEMNVSTLELGDSALYLCASSLEGGLRGAGYTEAFFGQGTRLTVV.

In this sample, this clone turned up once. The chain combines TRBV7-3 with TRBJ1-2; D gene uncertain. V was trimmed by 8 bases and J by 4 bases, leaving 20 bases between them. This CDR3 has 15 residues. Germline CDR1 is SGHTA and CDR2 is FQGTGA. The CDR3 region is CASARDPREPYGYTF. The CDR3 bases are TGTGCCAGCGCGCGAGACCCTAGGGAACCCTATGGCTACACCTTC.

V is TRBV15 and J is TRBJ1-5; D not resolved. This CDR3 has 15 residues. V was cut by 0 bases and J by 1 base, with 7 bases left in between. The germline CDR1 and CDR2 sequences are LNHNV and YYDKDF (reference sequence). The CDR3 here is CATSREKDSNQPQHF. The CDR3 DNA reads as TGTGCCACCAGCAGAGAGAAGGACAGCAATCAGCCCCAGCATTTT.

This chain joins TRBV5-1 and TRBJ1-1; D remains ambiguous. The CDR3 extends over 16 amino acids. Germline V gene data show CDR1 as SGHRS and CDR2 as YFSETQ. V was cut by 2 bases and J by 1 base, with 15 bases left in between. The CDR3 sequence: CASSFEASRTNTEAFF. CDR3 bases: TGCGCCAGCAGCTTTGAGGCATCACGTACGAACACTGAAGCTTTCTTT.

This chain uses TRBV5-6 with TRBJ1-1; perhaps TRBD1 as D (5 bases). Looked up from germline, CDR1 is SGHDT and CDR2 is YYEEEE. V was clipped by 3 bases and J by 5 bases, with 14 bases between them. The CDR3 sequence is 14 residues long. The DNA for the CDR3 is TGTGCCAGCAGCTCCGTCGGGGGGAGGACTGAAGCTTTCTTT. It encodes CASSSVGGRTEAFF.

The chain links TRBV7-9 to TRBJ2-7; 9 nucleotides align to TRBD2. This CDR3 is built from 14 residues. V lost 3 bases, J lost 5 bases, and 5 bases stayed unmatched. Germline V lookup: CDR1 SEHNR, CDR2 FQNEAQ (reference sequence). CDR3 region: CASSFGSGSNEQYF. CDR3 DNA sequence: TGTGCCAGCAGCTTTGGTAGCGGGAGCAACGAGCAGTACTTC.

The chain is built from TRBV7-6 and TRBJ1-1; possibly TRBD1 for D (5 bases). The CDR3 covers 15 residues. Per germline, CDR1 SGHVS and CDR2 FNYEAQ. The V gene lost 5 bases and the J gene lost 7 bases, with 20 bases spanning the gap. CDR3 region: CASSPSSRGVSEAFF. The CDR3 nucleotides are TGTGCCAGCAGCCCGAGCTCTCGGGGGGTCAGTGAAGCTTTCTTT.